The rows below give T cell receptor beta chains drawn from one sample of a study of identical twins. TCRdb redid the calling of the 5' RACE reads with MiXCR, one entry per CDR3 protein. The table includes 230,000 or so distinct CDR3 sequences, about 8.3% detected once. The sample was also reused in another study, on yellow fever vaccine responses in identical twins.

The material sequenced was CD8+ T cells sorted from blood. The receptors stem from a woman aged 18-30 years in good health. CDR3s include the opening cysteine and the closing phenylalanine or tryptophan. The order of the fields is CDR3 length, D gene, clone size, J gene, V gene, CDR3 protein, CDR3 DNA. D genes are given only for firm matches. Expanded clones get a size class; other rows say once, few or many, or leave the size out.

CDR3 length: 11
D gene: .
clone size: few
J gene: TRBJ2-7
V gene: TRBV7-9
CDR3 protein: CATSIAYEQYF
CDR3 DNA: TGTGCCACCTCAATAGCCTACGAGCAGTACTTC

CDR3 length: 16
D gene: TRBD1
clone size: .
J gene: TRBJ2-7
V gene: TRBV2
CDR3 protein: CASSETRDRVSYEQYF
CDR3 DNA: TGTGCCAGCAGTGAAACCCGGGACAGGGTCTCCTACGAGCAGTACTTC

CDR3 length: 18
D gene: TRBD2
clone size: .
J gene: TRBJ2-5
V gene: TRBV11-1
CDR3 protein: CASSLGTSGVVSSETQYF
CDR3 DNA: TGTGCCAGCAGCCTGGGGACTAGCGGGGTGGTTTCGAGTGAGACCCAGTACTTC

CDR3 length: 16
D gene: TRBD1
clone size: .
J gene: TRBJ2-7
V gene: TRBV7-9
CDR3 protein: CASSLAPGQGTSEQYF
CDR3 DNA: TGTGCCAGCAGCTTAGCCCCGGGACAGGGAACCAGCGAGCAGTACTTC

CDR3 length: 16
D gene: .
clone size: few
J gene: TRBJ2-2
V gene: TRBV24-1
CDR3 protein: CATSDSYRAGTGELFF
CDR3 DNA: TGTGCCACCAGTGATTCCTACAGGGCGGGCACCGGGGAGCTGTTTTTT

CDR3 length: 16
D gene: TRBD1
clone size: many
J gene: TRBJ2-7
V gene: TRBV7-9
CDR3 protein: CASSLPPNRGHYEQYF
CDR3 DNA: TGTGCCAGCAGCTTACCCCCTAACAGGGGGCACTACGAGCAGTACTTC

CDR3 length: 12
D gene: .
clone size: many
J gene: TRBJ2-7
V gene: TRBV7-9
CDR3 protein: CASSADIYEQYF
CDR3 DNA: TGTGCCAGCAGCGCCGACATCTACGAGCAGTACTTC

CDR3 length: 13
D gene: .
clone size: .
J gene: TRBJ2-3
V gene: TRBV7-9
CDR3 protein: CASSFLWGDTQYF
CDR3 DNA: TGTGCCAGCAGCTTCCTTTGGGGGGATACGCAGTATTTT

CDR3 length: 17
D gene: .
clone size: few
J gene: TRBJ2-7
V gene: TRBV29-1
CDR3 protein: CSVEESGIRGNYYEQYF
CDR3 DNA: TGCAGCGTTGAAGAAAGTGGGATACGCGGGAACTACTACGAGCAGTACTTC

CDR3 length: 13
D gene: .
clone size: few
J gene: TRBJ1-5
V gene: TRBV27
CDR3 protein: CASSLGVAQPQHF
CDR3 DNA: TGTGCCAGCAGTTTAGGGGTAGCACAGCCCCAGCATTTT

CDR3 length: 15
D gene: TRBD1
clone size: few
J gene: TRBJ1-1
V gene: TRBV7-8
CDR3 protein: CASSTGQGGDTEAFF
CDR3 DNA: TGTGCCAGCAGCACAGGACAGGGCGGGGACACTGAAGCTTTCTTT

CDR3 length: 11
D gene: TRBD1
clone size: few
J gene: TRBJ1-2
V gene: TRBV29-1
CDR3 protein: CSVFDRDGYTF
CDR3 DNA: TGCAGCGTTTTTGACAGGGACGGCTACACCTTC

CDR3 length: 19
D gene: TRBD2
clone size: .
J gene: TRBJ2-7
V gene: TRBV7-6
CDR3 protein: CASSLVSSGRSPSSYEQYF
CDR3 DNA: TGTGCCAGCAGCTTAGTCTCCAGCGGGAGGTCCCCAAGCTCCTACGAGCAGTACTTC

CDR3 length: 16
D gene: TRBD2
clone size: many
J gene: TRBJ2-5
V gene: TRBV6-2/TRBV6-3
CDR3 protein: CASSYSLAEHQETQYF
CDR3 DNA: TGTGCCAGCAGTTACTCGCTAGCGGAACACCAAGAGACCCAGTACTTC

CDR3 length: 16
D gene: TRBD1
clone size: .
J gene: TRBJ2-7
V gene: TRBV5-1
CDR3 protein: CASSLTGGFSYNKQYF
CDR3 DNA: TGCGCCAGCAGCTTGACAGGGGGCTTCTCCTACAATAAGCAGTACTTC

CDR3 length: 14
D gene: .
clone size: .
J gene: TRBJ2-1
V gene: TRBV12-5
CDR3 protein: CASGLVGCYNEQFF
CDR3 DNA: TGTGCTAGTGGTTTGGTGGGTTGCTACAATGAGCAGTTCTTC

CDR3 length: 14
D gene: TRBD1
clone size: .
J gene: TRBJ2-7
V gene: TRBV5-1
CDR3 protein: CASSSDRELYEQYF
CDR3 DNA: TGCGCCAGCAGCTCGGACAGGGAGCTTTACGAGCAGTACTTC

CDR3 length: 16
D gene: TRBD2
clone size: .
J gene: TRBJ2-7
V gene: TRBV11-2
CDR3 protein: CASSLFSGLVFHEQYF
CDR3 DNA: TGTGCCAGCAGCTTATTTTCAGGACTAGTATTCCACGAGCAGTACTTC

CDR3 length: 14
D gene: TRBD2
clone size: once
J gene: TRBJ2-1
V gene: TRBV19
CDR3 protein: CASRGTSSYNEQFF
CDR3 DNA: TGTGCCAGTAGGGGGACTAGCTCCTACAATGAGCAGTTCTTC

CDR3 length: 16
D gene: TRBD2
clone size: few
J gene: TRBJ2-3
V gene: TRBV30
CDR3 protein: CAWSEWTSGNSYTQYF
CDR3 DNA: TGTGCCTGGAGCGAATGGACTAGCGGGAATTCTTATACGCAGTATTTT

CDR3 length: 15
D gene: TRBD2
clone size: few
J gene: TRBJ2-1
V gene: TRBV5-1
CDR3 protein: CASSYASGRAGEQFF
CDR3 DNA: TGCGCCAGCAGCTACGCTAGCGGGAGGGCCGGTGAGCAGTTCTTC

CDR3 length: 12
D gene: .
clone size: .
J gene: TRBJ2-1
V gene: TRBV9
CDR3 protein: CASSEPRGEQFF
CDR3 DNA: TGTGCCAGCAGCGAACCCCGTGGTGAGCAGTTCTTC

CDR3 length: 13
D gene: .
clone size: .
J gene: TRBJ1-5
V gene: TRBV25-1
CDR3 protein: CASSGSSNQPQHF
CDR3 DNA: TGTGCCAGCAGTGGGTCTAGCAATCAGCCCCAGCATTTT

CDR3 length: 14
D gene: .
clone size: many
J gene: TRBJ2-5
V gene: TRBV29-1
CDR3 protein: CSVESELVGETQYF
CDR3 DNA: TGCAGCGTTGAATCCGAACTAGTTGGGGAGACCCAGTACTTC

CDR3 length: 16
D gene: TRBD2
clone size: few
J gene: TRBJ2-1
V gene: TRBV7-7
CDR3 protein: CASSLGGLAPANEQFF
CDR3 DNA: TGTGCTAGCAGCTTAGGGGGACTAGCCCCGGCCAATGAGCAGTTCTTC

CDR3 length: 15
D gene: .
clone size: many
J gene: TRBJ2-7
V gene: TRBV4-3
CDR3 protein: CASSQELGDSYEQYF
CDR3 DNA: TGCGCCAGCAGCCAAGAACTCGGGGATTCCTACGAGCAGTACTTC

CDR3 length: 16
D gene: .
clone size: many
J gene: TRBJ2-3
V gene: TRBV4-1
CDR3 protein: CASSPNEQPVADTQYF
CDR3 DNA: TGCGCCAGCAGCCCCAATGAGCAGCCTGTCGCAGATACGCAGTATTTT

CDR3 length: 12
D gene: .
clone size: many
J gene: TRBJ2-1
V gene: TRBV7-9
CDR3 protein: CASSPPVNEQFF
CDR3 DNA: TGTGCCAGCAGCCCCCCGGTCAATGAGCAGTTCTTC

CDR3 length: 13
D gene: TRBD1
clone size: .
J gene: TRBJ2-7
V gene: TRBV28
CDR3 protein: CASSGLDRDEQYF
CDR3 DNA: TGTGCCAGCAGCGGGCTTGACAGGGACGAGCAGTACTTC

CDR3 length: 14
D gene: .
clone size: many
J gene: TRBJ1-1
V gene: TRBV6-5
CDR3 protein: CASSYSSGGTEAFF
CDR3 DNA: TGTGCCAGCAGTTACTCGAGCGGGGGTACTGAAGCTTTCTTT

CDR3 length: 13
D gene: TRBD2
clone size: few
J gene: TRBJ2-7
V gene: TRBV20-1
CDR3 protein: CSASETSTFEQYF
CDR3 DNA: TGCAGTGCTAGTGAGACTAGCACATTCGAGCAGTACTTC

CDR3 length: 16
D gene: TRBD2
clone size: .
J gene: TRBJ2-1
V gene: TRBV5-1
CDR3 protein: CASSFGTSGANNEQFF
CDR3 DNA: TGCGCCAGCAGCTTCGGGACTAGCGGGGCCAACAATGAGCAGTTCTTC

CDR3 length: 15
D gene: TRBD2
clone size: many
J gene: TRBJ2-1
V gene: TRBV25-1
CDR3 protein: CASRPVWEGLDEQFF
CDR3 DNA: TGTGCCAGCAGGCCGGTCTGGGAGGGCCTCGATGAGCAGTTCTTC

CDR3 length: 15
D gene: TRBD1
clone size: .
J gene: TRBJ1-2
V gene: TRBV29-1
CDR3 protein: CSVEGWTGAGYGYTF
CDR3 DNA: TGCAGCGTTGAAGGGTGGACAGGGGCGGGCTATGGCTACACCTTC

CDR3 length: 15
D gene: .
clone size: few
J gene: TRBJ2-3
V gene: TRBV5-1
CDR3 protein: CASSGRLGPTDTQYF
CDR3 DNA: TGCGCCAGCAGCGGCCGACTAGGCCCCACAGATACGCAGTATTTT

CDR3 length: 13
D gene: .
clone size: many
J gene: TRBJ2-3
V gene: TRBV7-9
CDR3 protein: CASSYRTKDTQYF
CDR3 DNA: TGTGCCAGCAGCTACCGGACGAAAGATACGCAGTATTTT

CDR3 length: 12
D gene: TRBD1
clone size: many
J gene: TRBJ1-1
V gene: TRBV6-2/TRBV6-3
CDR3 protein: CASHGQGAEAFF
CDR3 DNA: TGTGCCAGCCATGGACAGGGCGCTGAAGCTTTCTTT

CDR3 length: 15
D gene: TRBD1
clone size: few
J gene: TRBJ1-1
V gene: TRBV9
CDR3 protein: CASSVELQGGTEAFF
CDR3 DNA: TGTGCCAGCAGCGTAGAATTACAGGGGGGAACTGAAGCTTTCTTT

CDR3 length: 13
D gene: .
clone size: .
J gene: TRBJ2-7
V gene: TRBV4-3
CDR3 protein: CASSDPVLGEQYF
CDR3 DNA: TGCGCCAGCAGCGACCCGGTCCTGGGCGAGCAGTACTTC

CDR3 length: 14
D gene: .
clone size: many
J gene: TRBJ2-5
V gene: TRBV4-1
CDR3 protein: CASSQAFLQETQYF
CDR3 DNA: TGCGCCAGCAGCCAAGCATTCCTACAAGAGACCCAGTACTTC

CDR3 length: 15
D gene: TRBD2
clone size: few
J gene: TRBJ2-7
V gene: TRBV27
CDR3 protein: CASSSPGRALGEQYF
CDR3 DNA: TGTGCCAGCAGTTCCCCCGGGAGGGCCCTAGGGGAGCAGTACTTC

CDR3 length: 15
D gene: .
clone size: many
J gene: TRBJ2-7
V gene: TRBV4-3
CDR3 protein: CASSQDKGLLYEQYF
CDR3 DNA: TGCGCCAGCAGCCAGGACAAGGGACTCCTATACGAGCAGTACTTC

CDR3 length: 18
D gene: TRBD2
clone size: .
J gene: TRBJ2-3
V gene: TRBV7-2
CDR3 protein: CASSLAGLAGGLTDTQYF
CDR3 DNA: TGTGCCAGCAGCTTAGCAGGACTAGCGGGAGGCCTAACAGATACGCAGTATTTT

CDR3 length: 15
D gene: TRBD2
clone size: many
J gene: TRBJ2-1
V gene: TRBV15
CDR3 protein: CATSGRTSGVNEQFF
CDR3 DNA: TGTGCCACCAGCGGGAGGACTAGCGGGGTCAATGAGCAGTTCTTC